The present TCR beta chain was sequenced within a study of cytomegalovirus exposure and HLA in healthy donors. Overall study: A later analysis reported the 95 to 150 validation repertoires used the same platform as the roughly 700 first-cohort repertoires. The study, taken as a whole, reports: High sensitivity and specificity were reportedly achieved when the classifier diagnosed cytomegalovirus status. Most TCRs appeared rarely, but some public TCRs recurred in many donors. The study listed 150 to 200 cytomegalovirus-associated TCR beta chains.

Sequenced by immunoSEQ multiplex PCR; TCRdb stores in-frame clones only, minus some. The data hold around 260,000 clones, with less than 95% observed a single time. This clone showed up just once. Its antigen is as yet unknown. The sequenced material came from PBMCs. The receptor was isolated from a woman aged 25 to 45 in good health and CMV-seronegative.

The CDR3 DNA sequence: TGTGCCAGCAGTGAAGGGGGACCCAGCACAGATACGCAGTATTTT. It encodes CASSEGGPSTDTQYF. The rearrangement links TRBV6-1 to TRBJ2-3; D is perhaps TRBD1 or TRBD2 (5 bases each). Trimming shortened V by 1 base and J by 0 bases, and 8 bases separated the two germline ends. This CDR3 region has 15 residues. Germline CDR1 reads MNHNS; CDR2 reads SASEGT.